A single sample is the source of the 7 T cell receptor beta chains below, sequenced in a study of blood T cell repertoires in COVID-19. Sequencing used immunoSEQ multiplex PCR; TCRdb keeps in-frame clones, though not all of them. The sample yields over 40,000 clones, 85% to 90% seen once. Sample: peripheral blood. Receptors were obtained from a human donor in a cohort sampled during active COVID-19.

The CDR3 nucleotides are TGTGCCACCAGCAGAGATCAGGGCAGAGAGACCCAGTACTTC. Encoded protein: CATSRDQGRETQYF. This sequence joins TRBV15 and TRBJ2-5, with D possibly matching TRBD1 (5 bases). CDR1 LNHNV and CDR2 YYDKDF come from the germline V gene (reference sequence). This CDR3 has 14 amino acids. The V end was cut by 0 bases, the J end by 4 bases, with 9 bases between.

The chain combines TRBV4-3 with TRBJ2-1; 7 bases are a match to TRBD2. Per germline, CDR1 LGHNA and CDR2 YSLEER. The CDR3 is 17 amino acids. V lost 2 bases and J lost 2; bases outside the gene matches: 9. The chain's CDR3 is CASSQNPLAVTYNEQFF. CDR3 DNA: TGCGCCAGCAGCCAAAACCCTCTAGCGGTTACCTACAATGAGCAGTTCTTC.

DNA of the CDR3: TGTGCCAGCAGCTTATGGGCGGGGGCCTCCGATACGCAGTATTTT. Translation gives CASSLWAGASDTQYF. This chain links TRBV7-3 with TRBJ2-3, with a tentative D call TRBD2 (7 bases). CDR3 length: 15 residues. Germline CDR1 is SGHTA and CDR2 is FQGTGA. V lost 2 bases and J 6 bases, leaving 15 bases between the germline ends.

This chain connects TRBV19 to TRBJ2-7; 7 positions match TRBD1. CDR1 and CDR2 from the germline V gene are LNHDA and SQIVND (reference sequence). This CDR3 region has 15 residues. Trimming at V came to 5 bases and at J to 2 bases, leaving 9 bases not matched to a gene. CDR3 sequence: CASSLGQGEPYEQYF. In DNA form, the CDR3 reads TGTGCCAGTAGTCTGGGCCAGGGGGAGCCCTACGAGCAGTACTTC. Complete variable domain (other parts from reference TRBV19 and TRBJ2-7): DGGITQSPKYLFRKEGQNVTLSCEQNLNHDAMYWYRQDPGQGLRLIYYSQIVNDFQKGDIAEGYSVSREKKESFPLTVTSAQKNPTAFYLCASSLGQGEPYEQYFGPGTRLTVT.

The chain links TRBV7-9 to TRBJ1-2; D call uncertain. Per germline, CDR1 SEHNR and CDR2 FQNEAQ (reference sequence). The CDR3 has 14 amino acids. With 6 bases removed from V and 5 bases from J, the gap between germline ends came to 16 bases. Here the CDR3 DNA reads TGTGCCAGCAGTCTCCACAGTGCGTGGTATGGCTACACCTTC. Its protein product is CASSLHSAWYGYTF.

The rearrangement joins TRBV28 to TRBJ1-1, with 9 positions matching TRBD1. Per germline, CDR1 MDHEN and CDR2 SYDVKM. With 7 bases clipped from V and 11 bases from J, the junction kept 11 bases outside the gene matches. This CDR3 region has 13 residues. The CDR3 DNA is TGTGCCAGCATTCTTTCCGGGACAGGGCTTGCTTTCTTT. The encoded protein is CASILSGTGLAFF. The full variable domain, rest sourced from reference TRBV28 and TRBJ1-1, is DVKVTQSSRYLVKRTGEKVFLECVQDMDHENMFWYRQDPGLGLRLIYFSYDVKMKEKGDIPEGYSVSREKKERFSLILESASTNQTSMYLCASILSGTGLAFFGQGTRLTVV.

The chain has TRBV5-6 and TRBJ2-1, with 7 bases lining up with TRBD1. The CDR3 spans 14 residues. V shed 1 base and J 14 bases; nucleotides not matched to a gene: 12. Germline CDR1 SGHDT, CDR2 YYEEEE. The CDR3 DNA reads as TGTGCCAGCAGCTTGAGACCGACAGGGAACGTCGAGTTCTTC. The encoded protein is CASSLRPTGNVEFF. Full variable domain (missing parts from reference TRBV5-6 and TRBJ2-1): DAGVTQSPTHLIKTRGQQVTLRCSPKSGHDTVSWYQQALGQGPQFIFQYYEEEERQRGNFPDRFSGHQFPNYSSELNVNALLLGDSALYLCASSLRPTGNVEFFGPGTRLTVL.